This TCR beta chain was profiled in a study of cytomegalovirus exposure and HLA in healthy donors. Trimming left V 6 bases short and J 0 bases short, with 15 bases between. CDR1 and CDR2 (germline): LGHNA, YNFKEQ. The CDR3 consists of 16 residues. Use of 60 Vbeta and 13 Jbeta primers characterized the PCR. Sequencing used immunoSEQ multiplex PCR; TCRdb keeps in-frame clones, though not all of them. Of about 140,000 clones in the sample, around 72% were seen once. The chain has TRBV4-2 and TRBJ1-3; tentative D call: TRBD1 (5 bases). The receptor's source is a woman aged 40-49 years in good health and CMV-seronegative. Sequencing used PBMCs. This chain's CDR3 is CASRPEGLSSGNTIYF. In DNA, the CDR3 is TGTGCCAGCAGACCCGAGGGACTGAGCTCTGGAAACACCATATATTTT.